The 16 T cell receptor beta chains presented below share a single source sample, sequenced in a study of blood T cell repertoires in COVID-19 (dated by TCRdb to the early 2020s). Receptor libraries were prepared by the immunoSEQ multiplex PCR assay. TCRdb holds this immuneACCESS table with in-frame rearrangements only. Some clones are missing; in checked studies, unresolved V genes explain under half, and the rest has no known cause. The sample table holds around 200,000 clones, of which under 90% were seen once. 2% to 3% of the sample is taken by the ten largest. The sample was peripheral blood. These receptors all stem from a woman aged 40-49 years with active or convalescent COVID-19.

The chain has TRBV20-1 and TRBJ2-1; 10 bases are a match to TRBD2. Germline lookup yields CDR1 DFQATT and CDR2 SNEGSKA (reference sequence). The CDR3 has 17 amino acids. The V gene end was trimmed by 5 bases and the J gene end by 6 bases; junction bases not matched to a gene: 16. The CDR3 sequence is CSAGASSGGEGVNEQFF. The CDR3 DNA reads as TGCAGTGCTGGTGCGTCCAGCGGGGGGGAAGGCGTCAATGAGCAGTTCTTC.

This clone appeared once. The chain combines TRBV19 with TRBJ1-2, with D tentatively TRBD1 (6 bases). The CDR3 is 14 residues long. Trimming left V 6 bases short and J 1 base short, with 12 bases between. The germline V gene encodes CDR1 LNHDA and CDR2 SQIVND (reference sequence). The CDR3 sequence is CASRTLQGNYGYTF. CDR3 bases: TGTGCCAGTAGGACCCTACAGGGTAACTATGGCTACACCTTC.

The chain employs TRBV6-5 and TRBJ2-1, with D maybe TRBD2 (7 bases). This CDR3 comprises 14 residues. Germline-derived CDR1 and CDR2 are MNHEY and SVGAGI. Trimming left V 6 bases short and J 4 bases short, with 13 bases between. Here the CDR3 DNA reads TGTGCCAGCAGAGGGGGGGCCCAATACAATGAGCAGTTCTTC. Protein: CASRGGAQYNEQFF.

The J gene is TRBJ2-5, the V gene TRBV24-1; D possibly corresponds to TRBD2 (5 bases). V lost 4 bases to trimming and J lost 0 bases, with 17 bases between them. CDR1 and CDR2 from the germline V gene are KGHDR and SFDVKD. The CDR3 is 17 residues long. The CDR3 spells CATSDADSTGYQETQYF. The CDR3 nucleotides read TGTGCCACCAGTGACGCAGACTCAACGGGGTACCAAGAGACCCAGTACTTC.

The CDR3 is CASTMGTSKGVASTDTQYF. CDR3 DNA sequence: TGTGCCAGTACCATGGGGACTAGCAAAGGGGTAGCAAGCACAGATACGCAGTATTTT. The chain links TRBV19 to TRBJ2-3; 9 bases map to TRBD2. Germline-derived CDR1 and CDR2 are LNHDA and SQIVND (reference sequence). J was trimmed by 0 bases and V by 7 bases; bases with no gene match: 17. The CDR3 has 19 amino acids.

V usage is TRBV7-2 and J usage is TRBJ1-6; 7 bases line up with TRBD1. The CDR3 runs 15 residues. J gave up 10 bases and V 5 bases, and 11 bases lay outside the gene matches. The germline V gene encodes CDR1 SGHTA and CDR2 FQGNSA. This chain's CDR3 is CASSARQGRESPLHF. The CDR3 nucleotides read TGTGCCAGCAGCGCTCGACAGGGTCGGGAATCACCCCTCCACTTT.

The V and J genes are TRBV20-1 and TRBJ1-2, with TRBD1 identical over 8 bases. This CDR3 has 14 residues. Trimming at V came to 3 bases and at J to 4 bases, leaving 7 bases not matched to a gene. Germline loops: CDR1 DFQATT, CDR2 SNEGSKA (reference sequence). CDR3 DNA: TGCAGTGCTAGTACCAGTCAGGGGGCCTATGGCTACACCTTC. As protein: CSASTSQGAYGYTF.

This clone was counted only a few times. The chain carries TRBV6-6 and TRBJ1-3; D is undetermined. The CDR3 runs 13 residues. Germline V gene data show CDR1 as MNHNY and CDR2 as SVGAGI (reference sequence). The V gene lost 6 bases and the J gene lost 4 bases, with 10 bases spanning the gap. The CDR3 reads CASRDISGNTIYF. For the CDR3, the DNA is TGTGCCAGCAGAGACATCTCCGGAAACACCATATATTTT.

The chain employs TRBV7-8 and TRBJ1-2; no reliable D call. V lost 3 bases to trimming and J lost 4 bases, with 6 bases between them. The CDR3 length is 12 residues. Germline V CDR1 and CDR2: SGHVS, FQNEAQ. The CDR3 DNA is TGTGCCAGCAGCTTTGAGGGCTATGGCTACACCTTC. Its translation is CASSFEGYGYTF.

The CDR3 here is CASSFAPGVQETQYF. As DNA, the CDR3 is TGTGCCAGCAGTTTCGCCCCCGGGGTTCAAGAGACCCAGTACTTC. This chain joins TRBV27 and TRBJ2-5; the D gene is possibly TRBD2 (5 bases). The CDR3 spans 15 residues. V was shortened by 3 bases and J by 2 bases, with 13 bases between the two germline ends. CDR1 and CDR2 (germline): MNHEY, SMNVEV (reference sequence).

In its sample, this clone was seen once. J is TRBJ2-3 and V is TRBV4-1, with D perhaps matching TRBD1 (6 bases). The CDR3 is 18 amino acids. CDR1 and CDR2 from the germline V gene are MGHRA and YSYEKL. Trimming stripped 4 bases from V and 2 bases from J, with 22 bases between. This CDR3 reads CASSLGTGGGSSTDTQYF. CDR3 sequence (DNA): TGCGCCAGCAGCCTGGGGACCGGTGGGGGCTCTTCCACAGATACGCAGTATTTT.

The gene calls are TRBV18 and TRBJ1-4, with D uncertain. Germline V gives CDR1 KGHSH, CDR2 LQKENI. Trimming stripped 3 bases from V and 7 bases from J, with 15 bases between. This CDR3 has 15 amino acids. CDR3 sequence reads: CASSPGVVVGEKLFF. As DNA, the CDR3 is TGTGCCAGCTCACCGGGCGTTGTTGTTGGTGAAAAACTGTTTTTT.

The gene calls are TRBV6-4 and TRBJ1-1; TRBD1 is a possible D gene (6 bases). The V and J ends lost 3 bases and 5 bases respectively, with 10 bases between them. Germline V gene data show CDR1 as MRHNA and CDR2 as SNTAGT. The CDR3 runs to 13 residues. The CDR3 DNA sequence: TGTGCCAGCAGTGAGGGGCAGGGGACTGAAGCTTTCTTT. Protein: CASSEGQGTEAFF.

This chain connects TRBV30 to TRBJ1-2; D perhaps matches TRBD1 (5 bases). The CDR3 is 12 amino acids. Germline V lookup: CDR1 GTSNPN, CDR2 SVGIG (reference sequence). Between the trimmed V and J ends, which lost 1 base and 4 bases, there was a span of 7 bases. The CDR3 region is CAWSGTSYGYTF. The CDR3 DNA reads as TGTGCCTGGAGTGGGACAAGCTATGGCTACACCTTC. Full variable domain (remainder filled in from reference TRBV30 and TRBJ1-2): SQTIHQWPATLVQPVGSPLSLECTVEGTSNPNLYWYRQAAGRGLQLLFYSVGIGQISSEVPQNLSASRPQDRQFILSSKKLLLSDSGFYLCAWSGTSYGYTFGSGTRLTVV.

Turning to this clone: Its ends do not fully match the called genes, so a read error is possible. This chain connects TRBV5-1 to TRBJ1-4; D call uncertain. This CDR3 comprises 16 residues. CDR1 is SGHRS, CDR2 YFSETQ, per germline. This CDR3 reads CASSLVGISTSEKLFF. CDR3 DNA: TGCGCCAGCAGCTTGGTCGGGATTTCGACTAGTGAAAAACTGTTTTTT.

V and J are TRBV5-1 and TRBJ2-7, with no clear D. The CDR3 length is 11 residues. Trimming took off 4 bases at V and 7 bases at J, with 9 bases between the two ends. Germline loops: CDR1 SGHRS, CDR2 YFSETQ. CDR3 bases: TGCGCCAGCAGCCGGTCCTCAGAGCAGTACTTC. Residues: CASSRSSEQYF.